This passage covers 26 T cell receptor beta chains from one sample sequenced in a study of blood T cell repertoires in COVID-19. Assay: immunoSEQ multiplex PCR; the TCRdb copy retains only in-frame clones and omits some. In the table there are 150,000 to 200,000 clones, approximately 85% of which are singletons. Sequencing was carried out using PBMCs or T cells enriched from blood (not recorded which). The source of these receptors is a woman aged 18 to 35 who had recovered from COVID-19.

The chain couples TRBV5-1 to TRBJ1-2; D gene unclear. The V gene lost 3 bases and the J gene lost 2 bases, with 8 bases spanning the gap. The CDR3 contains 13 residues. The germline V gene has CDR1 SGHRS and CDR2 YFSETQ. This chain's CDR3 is CASSSSPNYGYTF. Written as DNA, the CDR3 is TGCGCCAGCAGCTCGAGCCCAAACTATGGCTACACCTTC. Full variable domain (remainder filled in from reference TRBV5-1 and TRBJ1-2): KAGVTQTPRYLIKTRGQQVTLSCSPISGHRSVSWYQQTPGQGLQFLFEYFSETQRNKGNFPGRFSGRQFSNSRSEMNVSTLELGDSALYLCASSSSPNYGYTFGSGTRLTVV.

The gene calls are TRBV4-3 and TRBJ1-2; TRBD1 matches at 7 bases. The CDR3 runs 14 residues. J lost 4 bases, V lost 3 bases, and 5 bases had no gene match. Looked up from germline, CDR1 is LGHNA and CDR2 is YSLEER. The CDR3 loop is CASSQLTGVYGYTF. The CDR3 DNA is TGCGCCAGCAGCCAGTTAACAGGGGTCTATGGCTACACCTTC.

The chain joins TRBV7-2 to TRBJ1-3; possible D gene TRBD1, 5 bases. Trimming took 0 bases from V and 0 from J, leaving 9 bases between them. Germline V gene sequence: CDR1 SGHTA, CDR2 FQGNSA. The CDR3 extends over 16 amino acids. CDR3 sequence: CASSLAGGSSGNTIYF. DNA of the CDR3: TGTGCCAGCAGCTTAGCGGGGGGGAGCTCTGGAAACACCATATATTTT.

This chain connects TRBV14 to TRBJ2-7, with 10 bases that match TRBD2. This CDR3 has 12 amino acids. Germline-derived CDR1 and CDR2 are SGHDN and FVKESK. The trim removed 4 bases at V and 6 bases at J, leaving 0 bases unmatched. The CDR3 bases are TGTGCCAGCAGCCGACTAGCGGGCGAGCAGTACTTC. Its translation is CASSRLAGEQYF.

The CDR3 nucleotides read TGTGCCAGCAGCCCTACCCTTTCTGATACGCAGTATTTT. Translation: CASSPTLSDTQYF. This sequence joins TRBV7-2 and TRBJ2-3; D is undetermined. Germline CDR1 and CDR2: SGHTA and FQGNSA. V was trimmed by 5 bases and J by 6 bases, leaving 12 bases between them. This CDR3 spans 13 amino acids. The full variable domain, rest sourced from reference TRBV7-2 and TRBJ2-3, is GAGVSQSPSNKVTEKGKDVELRCDPISGHTALYWYRQSLGQGLEFLIYFQGNSAPDKSGLPSDRFSAERTGGSVSTLTIQRTQQEDSAVYLCASSPTLSDTQYFGPGTRLTVL.

Here the CDR3 DNA reads TGTGCCAGCAGCTATGCACGGGGGGAGTATGGCTACACCTTC. Translated, it gives CASSYARGEYGYTF. The rearrangement links TRBV28 to TRBJ1-2, with D perhaps TRBD1 (5 bases). V was cut by 6 bases and J by 5 bases, with 16 bases left in between. The CDR3 runs 14 residues. CDR1 is MDHEN and CDR2 is SYDVKM in the germline V gene.

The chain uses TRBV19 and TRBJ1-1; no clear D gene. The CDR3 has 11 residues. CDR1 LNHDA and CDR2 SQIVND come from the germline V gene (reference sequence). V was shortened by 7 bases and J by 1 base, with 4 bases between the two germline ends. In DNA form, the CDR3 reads TGTGCCAGTATGAGGAACACTGAAGCTTTCTTT. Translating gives CASMRNTEAFF.

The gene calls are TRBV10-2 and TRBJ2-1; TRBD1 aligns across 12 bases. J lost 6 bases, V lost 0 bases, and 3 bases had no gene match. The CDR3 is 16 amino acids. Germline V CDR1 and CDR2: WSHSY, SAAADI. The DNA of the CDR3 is TGCGCCAGCAGTGAGTCGAGGGGACAGGGGGCCAATGAGCAGTTCTTC. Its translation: CASSESRGQGANEQFF.

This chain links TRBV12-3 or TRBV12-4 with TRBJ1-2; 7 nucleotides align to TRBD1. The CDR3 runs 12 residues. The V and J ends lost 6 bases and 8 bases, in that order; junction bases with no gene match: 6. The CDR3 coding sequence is TGTGCCAGCAGAAGACAGGGAAGCGGCTACACCTTC. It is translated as CASRRQGSGYTF.

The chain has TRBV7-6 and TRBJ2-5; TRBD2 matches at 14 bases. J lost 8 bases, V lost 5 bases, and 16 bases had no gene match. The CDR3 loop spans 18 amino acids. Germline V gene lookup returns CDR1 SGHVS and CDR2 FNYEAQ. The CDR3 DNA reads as TGTGCCAGCAGCCAAGGGACTAGCGGGGGCCTCCTGGTCGAAACCCAGTACTTC. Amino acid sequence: CASSQGTSGGLLVETQYF.

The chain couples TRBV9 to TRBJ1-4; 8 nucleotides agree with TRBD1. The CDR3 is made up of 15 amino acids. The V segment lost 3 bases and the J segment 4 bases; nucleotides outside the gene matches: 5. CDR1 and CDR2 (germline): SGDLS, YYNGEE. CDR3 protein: CASSAWTGSNEKLFF. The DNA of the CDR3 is TGTGCCAGCAGCGCTTGGACAGGGAGTAATGAAAAACTGTTTTTT.

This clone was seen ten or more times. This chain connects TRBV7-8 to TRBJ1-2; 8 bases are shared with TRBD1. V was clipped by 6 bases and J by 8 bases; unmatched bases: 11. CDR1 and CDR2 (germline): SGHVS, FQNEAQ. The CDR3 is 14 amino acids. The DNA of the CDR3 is TGTGCCAGCAGTCAAGACGACAGGGGTTGGGGCTACACCTTC. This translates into CASSQDDRGWGYTF.

The CDR3 DNA follows: TGTGCCAGCTCACCAATTGGGACTAGCGGGGGGTCGGATACGCAGTATTTT. Translation gives CASSPIGTSGGSDTQYF. The chain couples TRBV18 to TRBJ2-3, with 15 nucleotides matching TRBD2. There are 17 residues in the CDR3. From germline, CDR1 is KGHSH and CDR2 LQKENI. J gave up 6 bases and V 2 bases, and 6 bases lay outside the gene matches.

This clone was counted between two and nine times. The CDR3 coding sequence is TGTGCCAGCAGCCCAAAAAAAGATAAACTACGCAGCTCCTACGAGCAGTACTTC. This gives the protein CASSPKKDKLRSSYEQYF. The chain links TRBV28 to TRBJ2-7; D is ambiguous. The CDR3 loop spans 18 amino acids. Germline values: CDR1 MDHEN, CDR2 SYDVKM. Trimming cost V 6 bases and J 0 bases, with 24 bases left between them.

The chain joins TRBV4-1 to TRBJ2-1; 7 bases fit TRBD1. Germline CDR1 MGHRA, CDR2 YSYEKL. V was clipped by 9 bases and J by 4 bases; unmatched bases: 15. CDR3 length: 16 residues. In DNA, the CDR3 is TGCGCCAGTTGTCCCCAACCCGGGACAGATTACAATGAGCAGTTCTTC. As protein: CASCPQPGTDYNEQFF.

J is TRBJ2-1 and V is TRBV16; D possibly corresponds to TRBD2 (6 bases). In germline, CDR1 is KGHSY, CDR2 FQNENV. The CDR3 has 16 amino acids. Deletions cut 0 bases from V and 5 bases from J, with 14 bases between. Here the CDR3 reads CASSQSKGGPNNEQFF. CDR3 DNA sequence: TGTGCCAGCAGCCAATCCAAGGGAGGACCAAACAATGAGCAGTTCTTC.

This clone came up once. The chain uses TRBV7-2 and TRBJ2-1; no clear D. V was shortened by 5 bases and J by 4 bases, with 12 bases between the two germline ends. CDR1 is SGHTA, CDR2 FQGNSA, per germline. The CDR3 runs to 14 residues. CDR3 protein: CASSPRYLYNEQFF. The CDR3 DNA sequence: TGTGCCAGCAGCCCCCGGTACCTTTACAATGAGCAGTTCTTC. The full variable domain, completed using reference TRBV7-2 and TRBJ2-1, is GAGVSQSPSNKVTEKGKDVELRCDPISGHTALYWYRQSLGQGLEFLIYFQGNSAPDKSGLPSDRFSAERTGGSVSTLTIQRTQQEDSAVYLCASSPRYLYNEQFFGPGTRLTVL.

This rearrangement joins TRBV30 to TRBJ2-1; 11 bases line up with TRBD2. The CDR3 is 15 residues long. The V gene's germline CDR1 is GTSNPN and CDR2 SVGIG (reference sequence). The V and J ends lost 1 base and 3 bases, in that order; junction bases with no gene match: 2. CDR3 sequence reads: CAWSGGLAVYNEQFF. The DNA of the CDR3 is TGTGCCTGGAGTGGGGGACTAGCGGTCTACAATGAGCAGTTCTTC.

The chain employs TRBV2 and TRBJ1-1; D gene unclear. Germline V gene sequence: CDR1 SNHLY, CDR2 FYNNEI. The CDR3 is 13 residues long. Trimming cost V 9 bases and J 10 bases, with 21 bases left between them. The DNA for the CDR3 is TGTGCCAGGGAAAGGGAGGGCGCCGCGGGAGCTTTCTTT. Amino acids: CAREREGAAGAFF.

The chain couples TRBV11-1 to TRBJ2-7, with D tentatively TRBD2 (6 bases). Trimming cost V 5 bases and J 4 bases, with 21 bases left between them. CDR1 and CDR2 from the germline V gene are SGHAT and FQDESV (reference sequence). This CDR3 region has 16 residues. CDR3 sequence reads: CASSPHRGGEEYEQYF. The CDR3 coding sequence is TGTGCCAGCAGCCCCCATCGTGGAGGGGAAGAGTACGAGCAGTACTTC.

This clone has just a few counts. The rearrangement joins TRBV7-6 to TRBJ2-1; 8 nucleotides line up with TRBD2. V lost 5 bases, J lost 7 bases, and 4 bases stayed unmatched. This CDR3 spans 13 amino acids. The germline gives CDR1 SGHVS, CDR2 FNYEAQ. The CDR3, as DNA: TGTGCCAGCAGCCGGGGGGGGCTTAATGAGCAGTTCTTC. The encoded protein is CASSRGGLNEQFF. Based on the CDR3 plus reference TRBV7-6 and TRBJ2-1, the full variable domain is GAGVSQSPRYKVTKRGQDVALRCDPISGHVSLYWYRQALGQGPEFLTYFNYEAQQDKSGLPNDRFSAERPEGSISTLTIQRTEQRDSAMYRCASSRGGLNEQFFGPGTRLTVL.

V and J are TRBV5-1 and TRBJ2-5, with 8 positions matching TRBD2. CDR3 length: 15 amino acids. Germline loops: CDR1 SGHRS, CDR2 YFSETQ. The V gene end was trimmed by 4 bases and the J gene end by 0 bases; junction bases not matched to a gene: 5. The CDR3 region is CASSPGLEHQETQYF. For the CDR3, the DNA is TGCGCCAGCAGCCCGGGACTAGAGCACCAAGAGACCCAGTACTTC.

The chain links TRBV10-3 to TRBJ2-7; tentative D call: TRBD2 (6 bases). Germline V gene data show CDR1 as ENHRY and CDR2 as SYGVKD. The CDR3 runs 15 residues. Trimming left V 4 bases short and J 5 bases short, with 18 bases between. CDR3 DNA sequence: TGTGCCATCAGTGGAAATGCGGTAGCGGCCAACGAGCAGTACTTC. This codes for CAISGNAVAANEQYF.

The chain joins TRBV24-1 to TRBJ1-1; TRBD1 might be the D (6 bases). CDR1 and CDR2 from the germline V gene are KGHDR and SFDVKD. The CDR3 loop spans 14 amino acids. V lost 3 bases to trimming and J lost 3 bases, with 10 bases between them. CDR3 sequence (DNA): TGTGCCACCAGTGATGCGACAGGTGACACTGAAGCTTTCTTT. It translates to CATSDATGDTEAFF.

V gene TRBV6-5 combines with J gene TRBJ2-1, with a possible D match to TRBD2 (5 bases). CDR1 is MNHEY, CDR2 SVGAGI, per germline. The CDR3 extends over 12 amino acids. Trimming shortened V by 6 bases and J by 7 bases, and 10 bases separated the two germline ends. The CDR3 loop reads CASSSDSNEQFF. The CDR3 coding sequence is TGTGCCAGCAGCTCGGACTCTAATGAGCAGTTCTTC.

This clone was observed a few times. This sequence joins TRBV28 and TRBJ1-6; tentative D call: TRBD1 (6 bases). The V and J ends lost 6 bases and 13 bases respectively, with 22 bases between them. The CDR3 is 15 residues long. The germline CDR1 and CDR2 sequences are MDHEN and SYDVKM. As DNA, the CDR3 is TGTGCCAGCAGACGAGGACGGGGGGGAGACAGGCCCCTCCACTTT. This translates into CASRRGRGGDRPLHF.